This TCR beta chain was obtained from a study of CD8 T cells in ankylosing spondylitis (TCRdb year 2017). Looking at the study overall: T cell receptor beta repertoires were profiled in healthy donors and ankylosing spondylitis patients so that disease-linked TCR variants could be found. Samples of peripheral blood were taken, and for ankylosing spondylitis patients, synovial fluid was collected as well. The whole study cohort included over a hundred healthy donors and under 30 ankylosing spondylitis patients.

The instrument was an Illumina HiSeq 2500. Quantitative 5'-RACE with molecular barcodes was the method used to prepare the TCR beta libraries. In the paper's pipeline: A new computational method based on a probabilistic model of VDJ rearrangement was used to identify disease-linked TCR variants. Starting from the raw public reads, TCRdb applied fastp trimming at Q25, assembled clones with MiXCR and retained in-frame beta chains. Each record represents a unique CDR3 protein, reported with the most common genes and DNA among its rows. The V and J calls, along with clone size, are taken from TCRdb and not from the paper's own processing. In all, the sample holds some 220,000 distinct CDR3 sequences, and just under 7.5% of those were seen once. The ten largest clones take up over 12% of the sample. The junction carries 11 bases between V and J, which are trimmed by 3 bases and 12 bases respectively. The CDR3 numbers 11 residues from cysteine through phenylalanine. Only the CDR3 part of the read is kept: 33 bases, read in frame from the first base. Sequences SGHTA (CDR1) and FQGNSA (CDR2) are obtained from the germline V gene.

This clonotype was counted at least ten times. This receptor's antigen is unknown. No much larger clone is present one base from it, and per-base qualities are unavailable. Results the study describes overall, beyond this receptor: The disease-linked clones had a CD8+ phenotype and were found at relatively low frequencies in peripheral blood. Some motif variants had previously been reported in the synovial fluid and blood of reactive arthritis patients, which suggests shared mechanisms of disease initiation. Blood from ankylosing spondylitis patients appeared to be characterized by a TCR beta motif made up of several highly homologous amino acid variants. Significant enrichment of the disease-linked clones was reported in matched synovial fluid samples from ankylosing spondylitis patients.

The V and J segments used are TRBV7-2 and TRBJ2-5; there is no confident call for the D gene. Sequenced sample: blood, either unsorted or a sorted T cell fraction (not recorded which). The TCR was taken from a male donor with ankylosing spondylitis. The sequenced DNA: TGTGCCAGCAGCTTCTCCGGGCCCAAGTACTTC. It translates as CASSFSGPKYF.